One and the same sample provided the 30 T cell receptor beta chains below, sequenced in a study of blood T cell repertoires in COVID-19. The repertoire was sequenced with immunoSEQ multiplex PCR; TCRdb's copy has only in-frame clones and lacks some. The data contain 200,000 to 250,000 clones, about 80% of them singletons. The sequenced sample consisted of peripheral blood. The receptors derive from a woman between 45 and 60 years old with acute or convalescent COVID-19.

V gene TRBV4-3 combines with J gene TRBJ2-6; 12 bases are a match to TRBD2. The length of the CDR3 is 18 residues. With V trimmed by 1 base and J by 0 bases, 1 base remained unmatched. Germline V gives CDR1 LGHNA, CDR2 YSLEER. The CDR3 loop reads CASSQGTSGASGANVLTF. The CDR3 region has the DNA TGCGCCAGCAGCCAAGGGACTAGCGGGGCCTCTGGGGCCAACGTCCTGACTTTC.

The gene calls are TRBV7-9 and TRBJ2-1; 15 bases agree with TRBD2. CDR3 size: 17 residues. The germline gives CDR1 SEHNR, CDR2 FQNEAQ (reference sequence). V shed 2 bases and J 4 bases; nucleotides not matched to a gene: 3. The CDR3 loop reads CASSLPGLAGGYNEQFF. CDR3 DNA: TGTGCCAGCAGCTTACCAGGACTAGCGGGAGGGTACAATGAGCAGTTCTTC.

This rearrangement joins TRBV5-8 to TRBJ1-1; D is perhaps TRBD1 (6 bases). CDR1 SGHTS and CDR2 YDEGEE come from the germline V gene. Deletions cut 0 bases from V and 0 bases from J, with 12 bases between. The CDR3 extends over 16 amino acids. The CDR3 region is CASSLVKGGVNTEAFF. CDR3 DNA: TGTGCCAGCAGCTTGGTGAAAGGGGGAGTGAACACTGAAGCTTTCTTT.

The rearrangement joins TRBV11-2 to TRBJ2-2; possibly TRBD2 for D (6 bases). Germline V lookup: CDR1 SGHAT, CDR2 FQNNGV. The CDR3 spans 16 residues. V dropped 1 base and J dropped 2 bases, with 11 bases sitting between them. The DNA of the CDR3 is TGTGCCAGCAGCTTAGCGGTGGGACTTAACACCGGGGAGCTGTTTTTT. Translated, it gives CASSLAVGLNTGELFF.

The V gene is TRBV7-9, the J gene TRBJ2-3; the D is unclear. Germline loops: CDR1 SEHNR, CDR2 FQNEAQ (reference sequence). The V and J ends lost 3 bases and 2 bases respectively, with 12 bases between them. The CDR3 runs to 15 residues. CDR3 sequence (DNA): TGTGCCAGCAGCTTTAGTTTTAGCTACACAGATACGCAGTATTTT. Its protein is CASSFSFSYTDTQYF.

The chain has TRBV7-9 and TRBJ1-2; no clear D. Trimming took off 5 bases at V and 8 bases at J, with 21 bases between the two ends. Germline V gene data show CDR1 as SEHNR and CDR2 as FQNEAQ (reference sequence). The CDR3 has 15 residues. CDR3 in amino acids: CASSPPRPPGEGYTF. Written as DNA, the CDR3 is TGTGCCAGCAGCCCCCCAAGGCCGCCCGGGGAGGGCTACACCTTC.

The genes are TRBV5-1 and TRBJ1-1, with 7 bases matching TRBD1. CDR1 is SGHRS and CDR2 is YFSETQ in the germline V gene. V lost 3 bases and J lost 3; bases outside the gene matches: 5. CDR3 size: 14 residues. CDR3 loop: CASSSRQGDTEAFF. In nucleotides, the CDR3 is TGCGCCAGCAGCTCACGACAGGGAGACACTGAAGCTTTCTTT.

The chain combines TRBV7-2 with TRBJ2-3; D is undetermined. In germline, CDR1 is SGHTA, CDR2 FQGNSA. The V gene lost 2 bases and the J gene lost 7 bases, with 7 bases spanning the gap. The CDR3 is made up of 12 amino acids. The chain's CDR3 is CASSLRGNTQYF. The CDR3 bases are TGTGCCAGCAGCTTACGAGGAAATACGCAGTATTTT.

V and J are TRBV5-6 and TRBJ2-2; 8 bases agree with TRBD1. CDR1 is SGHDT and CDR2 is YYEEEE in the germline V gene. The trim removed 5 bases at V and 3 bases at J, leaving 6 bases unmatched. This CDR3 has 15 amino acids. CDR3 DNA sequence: TGTGCCAGCAGGCAAACAGGGGGTGACACCGGGGAGCTGTTTTTT. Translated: CASRQTGGDTGELFF.

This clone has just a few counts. The CDR3 sequence: CASSFVENTEAFF. DNA of the CDR3: TGTGCCAGCAGTTTCGTAGAGAACACTGAAGCTTTCTTT. The rearrangement joins TRBV12-3 or TRBV12-4 to TRBJ1-1; the D is unclear. V dropped 3 bases and J dropped 1 base, with 6 bases sitting between them. This CDR3 is built from 13 residues.

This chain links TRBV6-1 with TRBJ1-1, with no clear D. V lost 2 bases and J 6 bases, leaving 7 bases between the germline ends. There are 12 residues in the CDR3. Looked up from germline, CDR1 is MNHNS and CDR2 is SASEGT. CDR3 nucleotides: TGTGCCAGCAGTGAATCCGTAGCTGAAGCTTTCTTT. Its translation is CASSESVAEAFF.

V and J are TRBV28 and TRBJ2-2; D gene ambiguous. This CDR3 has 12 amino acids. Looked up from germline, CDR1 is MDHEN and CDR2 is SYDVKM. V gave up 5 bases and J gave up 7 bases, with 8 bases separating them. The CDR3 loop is CASSGSGGELFF. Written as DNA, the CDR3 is TGTGCCAGCAGTGGTTCGGGCGGGGAGCTGTTTTTT.

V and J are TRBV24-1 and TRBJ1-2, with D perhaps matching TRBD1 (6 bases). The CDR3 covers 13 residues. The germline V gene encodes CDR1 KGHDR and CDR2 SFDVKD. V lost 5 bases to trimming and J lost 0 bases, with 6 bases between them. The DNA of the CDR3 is TGTGCCACCAGTGGGACAGCTAACTATGGCTACACCTTC. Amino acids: CATSGTANYGYTF.

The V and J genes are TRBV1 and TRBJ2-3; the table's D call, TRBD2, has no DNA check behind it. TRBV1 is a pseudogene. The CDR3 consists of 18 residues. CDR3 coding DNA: TGCACCAGCAGCCATATAGGTAGCGGGATCAGATGGGCGGATACGCAGTATTTT. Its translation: CTSSHIGSGIRWADTQYF.

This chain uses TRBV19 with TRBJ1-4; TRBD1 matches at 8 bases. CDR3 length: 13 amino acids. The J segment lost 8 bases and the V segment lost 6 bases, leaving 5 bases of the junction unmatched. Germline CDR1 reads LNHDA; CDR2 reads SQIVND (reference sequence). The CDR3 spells CASSLDREEKLFF. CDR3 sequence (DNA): TGTGCCAGTAGCTTGGACAGGGAGGAAAAACTGTTTTTT.

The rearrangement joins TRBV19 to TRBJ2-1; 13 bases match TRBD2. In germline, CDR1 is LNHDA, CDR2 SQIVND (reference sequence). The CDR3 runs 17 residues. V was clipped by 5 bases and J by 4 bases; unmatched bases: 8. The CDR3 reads CASSVGTSGNSYNEQFF. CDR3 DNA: TGTGCCAGTAGTGTAGGGACTAGCGGGAATTCTTACAATGAGCAGTTCTTC.

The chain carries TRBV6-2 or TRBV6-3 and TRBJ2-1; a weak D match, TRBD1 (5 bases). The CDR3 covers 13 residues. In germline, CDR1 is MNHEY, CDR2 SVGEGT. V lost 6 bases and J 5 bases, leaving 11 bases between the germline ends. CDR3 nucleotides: TGTGCCAGCAGCAGCGACAGCAACAATGAGCAGTTCTTC. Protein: CASSSDSNNEQFF.

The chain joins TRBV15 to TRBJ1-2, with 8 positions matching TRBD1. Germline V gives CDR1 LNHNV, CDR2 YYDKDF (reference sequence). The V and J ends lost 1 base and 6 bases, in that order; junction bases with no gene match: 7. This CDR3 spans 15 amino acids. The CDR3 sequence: CATSRATGADDGYTF. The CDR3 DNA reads TGTGCCACCAGCAGAGCGACAGGGGCTGATGATGGCTACACCTTC.

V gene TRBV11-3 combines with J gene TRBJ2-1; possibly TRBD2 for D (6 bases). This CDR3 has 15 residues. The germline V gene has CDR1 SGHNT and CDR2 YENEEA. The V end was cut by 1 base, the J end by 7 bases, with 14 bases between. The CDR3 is CASSLVSGGENEQFF. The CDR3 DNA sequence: TGTGCCAGCAGCTTAGTCTCCGGCGGGGAAAATGAGCAGTTCTTC. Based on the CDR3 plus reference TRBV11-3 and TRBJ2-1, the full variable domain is EAGVVQSPRYKIIEKKQPVAFWCNPISGHNTLYWYLQNLGQGPELLIRYENEEAVDDSQLPKDRFSAERLKGVDSTLKIQPAELGDSAVYLCASSLVSGGENEQFFGPGTRLTVL.

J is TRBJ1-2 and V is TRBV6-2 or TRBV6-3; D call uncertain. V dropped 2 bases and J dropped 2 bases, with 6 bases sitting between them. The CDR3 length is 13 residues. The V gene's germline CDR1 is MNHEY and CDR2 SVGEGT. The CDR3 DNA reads TGTGCCAGCAGTTACGTGAGCAACTATGGCTACACCTTC. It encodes CASSYVSNYGYTF.

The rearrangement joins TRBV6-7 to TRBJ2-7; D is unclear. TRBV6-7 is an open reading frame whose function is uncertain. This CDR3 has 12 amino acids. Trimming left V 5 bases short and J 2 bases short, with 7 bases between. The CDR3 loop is CASSLRTYEQYF. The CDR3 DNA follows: TGTGCCAGCAGTCTGAGAACCTACGAGCAGTACTTC.

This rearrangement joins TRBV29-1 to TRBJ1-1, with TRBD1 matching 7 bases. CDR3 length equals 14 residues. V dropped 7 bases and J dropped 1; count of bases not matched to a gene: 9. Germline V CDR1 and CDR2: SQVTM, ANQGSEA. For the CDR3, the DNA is TGCAGCGCGACCGAGGGACAGCGGAACACTGAAGCTTTCTTT. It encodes CSATEGQRNTEAFF.

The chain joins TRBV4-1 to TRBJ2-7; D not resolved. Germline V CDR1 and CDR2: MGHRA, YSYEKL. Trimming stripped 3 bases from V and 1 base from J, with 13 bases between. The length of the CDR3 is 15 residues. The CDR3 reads CASSQAPAESYEQYF. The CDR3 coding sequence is TGCGCCAGCAGCCAGGCCCCGGCGGAATCCTACGAGCAGTACTTC.

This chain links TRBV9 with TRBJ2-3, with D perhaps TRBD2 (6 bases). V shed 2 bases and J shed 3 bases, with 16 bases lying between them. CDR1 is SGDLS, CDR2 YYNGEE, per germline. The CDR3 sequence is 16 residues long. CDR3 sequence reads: CASSVGLAMGTDTQYF. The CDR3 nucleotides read TGTGCCAGCAGCGTTGGGCTAGCGATGGGGACAGATACGCAGTATTTT.

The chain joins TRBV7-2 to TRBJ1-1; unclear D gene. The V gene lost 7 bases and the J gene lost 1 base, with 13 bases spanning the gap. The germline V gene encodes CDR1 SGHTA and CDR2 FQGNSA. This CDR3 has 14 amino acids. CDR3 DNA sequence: TGTGCCAGCACCCCCGGCGGGGAGAACACTGAAGCTTTCTTT. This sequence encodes CASTPGGENTEAFF. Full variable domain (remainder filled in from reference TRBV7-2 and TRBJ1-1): GAGVSQSPSNKVTEKGKDVELRCDPISGHTALYWYRQSLGQGLEFLIYFQGNSAPDKSGLPSDRFSAERTGGSVSTLTIQRTQQEDSAVYLCASTPGGENTEAFFGQGTRLTVV.

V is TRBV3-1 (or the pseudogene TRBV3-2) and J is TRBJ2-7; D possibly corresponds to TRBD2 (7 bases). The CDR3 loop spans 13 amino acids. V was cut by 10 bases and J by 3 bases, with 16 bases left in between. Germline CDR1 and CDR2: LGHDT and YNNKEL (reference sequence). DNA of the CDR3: TGTGCCACCGCAAGGGGGGGGAGCTACGAGCAGTACTTC. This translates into CATARGGSYEQYF.

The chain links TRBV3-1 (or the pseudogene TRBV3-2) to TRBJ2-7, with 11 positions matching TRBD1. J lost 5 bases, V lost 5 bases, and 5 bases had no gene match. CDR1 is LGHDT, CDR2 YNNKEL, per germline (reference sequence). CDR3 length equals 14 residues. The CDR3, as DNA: TGTGCCAGCAGCGGATGGGACAGGGGGAACGAGCAGTACTTC. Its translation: CASSGWDRGNEQYF.

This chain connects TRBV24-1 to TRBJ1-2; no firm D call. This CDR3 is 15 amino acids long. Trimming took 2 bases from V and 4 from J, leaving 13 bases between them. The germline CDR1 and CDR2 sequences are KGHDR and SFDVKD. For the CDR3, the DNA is TGTGCCACCAGTGATTCAGTCACTGGGCGCTATGGCTACACCTTC. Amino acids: CATSDSVTGRYGYTF.

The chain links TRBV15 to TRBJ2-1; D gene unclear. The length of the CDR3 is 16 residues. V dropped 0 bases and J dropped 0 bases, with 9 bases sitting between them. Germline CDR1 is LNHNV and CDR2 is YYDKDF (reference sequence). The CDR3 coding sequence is TGTGCCACCAGCAGAGATGGTCGGAGCTCCTACAATGAGCAGTTCTTC. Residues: CATSRDGRSSYNEQFF.

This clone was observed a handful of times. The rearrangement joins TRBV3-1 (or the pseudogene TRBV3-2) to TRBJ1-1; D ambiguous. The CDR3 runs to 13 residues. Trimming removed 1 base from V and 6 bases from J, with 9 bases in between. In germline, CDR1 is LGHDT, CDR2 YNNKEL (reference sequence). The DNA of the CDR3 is TGTGCCAGCAGCCAAGCCAGAGGTGCTGAAGCTTTCTTT. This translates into CASSQARGAEAFF.